These 4 T cell receptor beta chains were all obtained from the same sample, sequenced in a study of response to subunit inactivated influenza vaccine. Using its own MiXCR run on the RT-PCR reads, TCRdb lists one record per CDR3 protein. Of around 580,000 distinct CDR3 sequences listed, about 11% are singletons. The input for sequencing was PBMCs from blood, taken on the day of vaccination. The receptors here all came from a man over 45 who received an inactivated influenza vaccine.

The V and J genes are TRBV5-1 and TRBJ2-7, with 11 bases fitting TRBD1. The CDR3 has 15 residues. V lost 2 bases to trimming and J lost 5 bases; unmatched junction nucleotides: 6. In germline, CDR1 is SGHRS, CDR2 YFSETQ. The CDR3, as DNA: TGCGCCAGCAGCTTCAGAGGACAGGGGGCGGACGAGCAGTACTTC. Its translation is CASSFRGQGADEQYF.

This clonotype was seen only a few times. V and J are TRBV6-5 and TRBJ2-2; D is uncertain. Germline V gene sequence: CDR1 MNHEY, CDR2 SVGAGI. V dropped 4 bases and J dropped 7 bases, with 7 bases sitting between them. The CDR3 runs 12 residues. CDR3 bases: TGTGCCAGCAGTTCGGTGGGCGGGGAGCTGTTTTTT. Protein product: CASSSVGGELFF.

This clonotype was observed many times. The rearrangement uses TRBV29-1 and TRBJ1-1; D is ambiguous. The V end was cut by 0 bases, the J end by 12 bases, with 8 bases between. Germline V gives CDR1 SQVTM, CDR2 ANQGSEA. This CDR3 comprises 10 residues. As DNA, the CDR3 is TGCAGCGTTGAAGATCCCGGGTCTTTCTTT. This translates into CSVEDPGSFF.

This clonotype showed up just a few times. V and J are TRBV20-1 and TRBJ1-2; D possibly corresponds to TRBD1 (5 bases). The V gene's germline CDR1 is DFQATT and CDR2 SNEGSKA (reference sequence). Trimming left V 4 bases short and J 4 bases short, with 16 bases between. The CDR3 extends over 14 amino acids. The CDR3 here is CSAIDGGTTYGYTF. The CDR3 region has the DNA TGCAGTGCTATCGACGGGGGGACTACCTATGGCTACACCTTC.